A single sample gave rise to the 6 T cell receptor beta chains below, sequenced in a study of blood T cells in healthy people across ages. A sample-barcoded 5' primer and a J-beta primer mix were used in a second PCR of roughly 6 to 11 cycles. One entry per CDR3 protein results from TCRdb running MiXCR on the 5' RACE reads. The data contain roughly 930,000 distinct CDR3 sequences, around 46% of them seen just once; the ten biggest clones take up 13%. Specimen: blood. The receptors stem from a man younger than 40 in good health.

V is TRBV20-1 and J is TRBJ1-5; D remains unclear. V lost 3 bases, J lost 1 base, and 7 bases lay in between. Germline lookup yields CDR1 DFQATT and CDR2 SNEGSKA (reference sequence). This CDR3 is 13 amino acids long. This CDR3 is CSASQGSNQPQHF. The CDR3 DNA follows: TGCAGTGCTAGTCAAGGGAGCAATCAGCCCCAGCATTTT.

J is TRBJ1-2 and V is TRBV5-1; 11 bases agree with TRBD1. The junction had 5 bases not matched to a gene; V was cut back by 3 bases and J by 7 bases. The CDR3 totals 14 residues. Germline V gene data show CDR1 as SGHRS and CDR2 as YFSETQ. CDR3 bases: TGCGCCAGCAGCTCGCCGGACAGGGGGCCTGGCTACACCTTC. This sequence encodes CASSSPDRGPGYTF.

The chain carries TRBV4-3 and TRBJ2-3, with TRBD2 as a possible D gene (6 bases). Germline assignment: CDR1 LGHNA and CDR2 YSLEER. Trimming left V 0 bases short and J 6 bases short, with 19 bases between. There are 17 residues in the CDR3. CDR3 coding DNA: TGCGCCAGCAGCCAAGACTATGCGGGACCCAGGGTGGATACGCAGTATTTT. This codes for CASSQDYAGPRVDTQYF.

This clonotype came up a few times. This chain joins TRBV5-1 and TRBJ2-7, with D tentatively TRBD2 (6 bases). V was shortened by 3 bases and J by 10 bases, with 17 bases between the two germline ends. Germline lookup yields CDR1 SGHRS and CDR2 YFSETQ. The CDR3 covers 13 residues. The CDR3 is CASSSGGAEHQYF. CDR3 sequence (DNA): TGCGCCAGCAGCTCCGGGGGAGCAGAACATCAGTACTTC.

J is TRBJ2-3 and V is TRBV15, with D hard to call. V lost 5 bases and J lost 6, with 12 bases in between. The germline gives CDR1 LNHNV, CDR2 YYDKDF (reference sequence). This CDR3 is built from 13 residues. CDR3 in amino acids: CATSARTTDTQYF. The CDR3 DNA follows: TGTGCCACCAGCGCTCGAACCACGGATACGCAGTATTTT.

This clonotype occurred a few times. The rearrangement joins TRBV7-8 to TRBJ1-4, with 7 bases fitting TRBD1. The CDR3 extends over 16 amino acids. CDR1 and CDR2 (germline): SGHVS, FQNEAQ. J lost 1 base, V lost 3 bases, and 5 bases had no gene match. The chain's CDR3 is CASSFGRGRTNEKLFF. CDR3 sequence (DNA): TGTGCCAGCAGCTTCGGCAGGGGGAGAACTAATGAAAAACTGTTTTTT.